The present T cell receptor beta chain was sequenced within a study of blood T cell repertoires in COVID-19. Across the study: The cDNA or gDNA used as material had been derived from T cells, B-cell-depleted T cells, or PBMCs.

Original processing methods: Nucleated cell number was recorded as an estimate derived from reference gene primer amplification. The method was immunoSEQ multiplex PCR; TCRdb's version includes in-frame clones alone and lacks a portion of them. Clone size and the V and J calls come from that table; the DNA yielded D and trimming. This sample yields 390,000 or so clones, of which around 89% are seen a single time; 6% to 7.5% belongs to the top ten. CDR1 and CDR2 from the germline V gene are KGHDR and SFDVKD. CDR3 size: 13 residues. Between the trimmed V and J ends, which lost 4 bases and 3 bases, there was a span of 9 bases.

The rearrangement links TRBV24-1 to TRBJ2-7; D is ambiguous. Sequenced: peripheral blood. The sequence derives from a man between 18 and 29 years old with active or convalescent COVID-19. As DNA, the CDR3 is TGTGCCACCAGTGAAGGCGGAAACTACGAGCAGTACTTC. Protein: CATSEGGNYEQYF.